Each of the 23 T cell receptor beta chains below was sequenced from the same sample in a study of OX40 agonist ivuxolimab in advanced cancers. TCRdb's table, derived via immunoSEQ multiplex PCR, lists solely in-frame clones and lacks some. This sample has 74,000 or so clones, with roughly 85% found just once. Sequencing used CD4+ or CD8+ T cells sorted from blood, obtained in a trial of the OX40 agonist ivuxolimab. These receptors came from an adult with an advanced solid tumor such as melanoma, head and neck, liver or kidney cancer.

On this clone itself: Other DNA sequences of this sample code for an identical CDR3. The gene calls are TRBV5-1 and TRBJ1-1; 9 bases agree with TRBD1. The CDR3 extends over 15 amino acids. J was trimmed by 4 bases and V by 4 bases; bases with no gene match: 8. Germline assignment: CDR1 SGHRS and CDR2 YFSETQ. The CDR3 DNA follows: TGCGCCAGCAGCGCCGGGACAGGGTTCGGCACTGAAGCTTTCTTT. Translated: CASSAGTGFGTEAFF.

The chain employs TRBV6-4 and TRBJ1-2; no definite D call. This CDR3 has 16 residues. Trimming took off 6 bases at V and 1 base at J, with 18 bases between the two ends. Germline V CDR1 and CDR2: MRHNA, SNTAGT. The DNA of the CDR3 is TGTGCCAGCAGAGGATTTTGGAGAGCCGGTAACTATGGCTACACCTTC. Protein: CASRGFWRAGNYGYTF.

The chain joins TRBV25-1 to TRBJ2-7; TRBD2 matches at 11 bases. The CDR3 runs to 16 residues. CDR1 and CDR2 (germline): MGHDK, SYGVNS. Trimming removed 3 bases from V and 0 bases from J; junction bases left unmatched: 4. The CDR3 DNA follows: TGTGCCAGCAGTGACCCCGGGACTAGCGGCTCCTACGAGCAGTACTTC. Its protein is CASSDPGTSGSYEQYF.

The DNA for the CDR3 is TGTGCCACCCGGGGCCCCGTGGCCGGGGAGCTGTTTTTT. Amino acids: CATRGPVAGELFF. The chain combines TRBV6-1 with TRBJ2-2; tentatively, D is TRBD1 or TRBD2 (5 bases each). The V end lost 10 bases, the J end lost 6 bases, and 15 bases lay between the germline ends. The CDR3 sequence is 13 residues long. Germline CDR1 reads MNHNS; CDR2 reads SASEGT.

The chain recombines TRBV4-1 with TRBJ2-7; 10 bases fit TRBD1. Germline V gives CDR1 MGHRA, CDR2 YSYEKL. The CDR3 runs to 18 residues. The V segment lost 1 base and the J segment 0 bases; nucleotides outside the gene matches: 9. CDR3 sequence (DNA): TGCGCCAGCAGCCAAGTTCGGACAGGGGGTGAATCCTCCTACGAGCAGTACTTC. Translated: CASSQVRTGGESSYEQYF.

This rearrangement joins TRBV6-1 to TRBJ1-2; D is perhaps TRBD1 (5 bases). CDR3 size: 14 residues. Germline values: CDR1 MNHNS, CDR2 SASEGT. The ends were cut back, 0 bases at V and 8 bases at J, with 13 bases in the middle. As DNA, the CDR3 is TGTGCCAGCAGTGAAGCAGGGGCAGCTGGCGGCTACACCTTC. Amino acids: CASSEAGAAGGYTF.

The chain has TRBV6-1 and TRBJ2-7, with a possible D match to TRBD2 (5 bases). Germline lookup yields CDR1 MNHNS and CDR2 SASEGT. Trimming removed 0 bases at V and 3 bases at J, with 18 bases between. CDR3 length equals 17 residues. The CDR3 DNA reads TGTGCCAGCAGTGAAGCGCGTATCTGGAGGCTAAACTACGAGCAGTACTTC. Its translation is CASSEARIWRLNYEQYF.

V gene TRBV30 combines with J gene TRBJ2-5; 11 bases align to TRBD2. The CDR3 extends over 14 amino acids. Losses at the gene ends were 4 bases for V and 9 bases for J; bases not matched to a gene: 10. Germline CDR1 GTSNPN, CDR2 SVGIG (reference sequence). The CDR3 here is CAWNSGISGRAQYF. In DNA, the CDR3 is TGTGCCTGGAATTCGGGGATTAGCGGGAGGGCCCAGTACTTC.

The chain is built from TRBV10-3 and TRBJ2-5; 9 nucleotides align to TRBD2. Germline V lookup: CDR1 ENHRY, CDR2 SYGVKD. With V trimmed by 2 bases and J by 4 bases, 8 bases remained unmatched. The CDR3 loop spans 16 amino acids. CDR3 region: CAISERRGGQGETQYF. CDR3 bases: TGTGCCATCAGTGAGAGGCGGGGGGGGCAGGGAGAGACCCAGTACTTC.

This clone appeared a single time. The chain uses TRBV7-2 and TRBJ2-7; D is unclear. Germline V gene lookup returns CDR1 SGHTA and CDR2 FQGNSA. V lost 4 bases and J 4 bases, leaving 8 bases between the germline ends. The CDR3 spans 12 residues. CDR3 loop: CASSWDRYEQYF. For the CDR3, the DNA is TGTGCCAGCAGCTGGGATCGGTACGAGCAGTACTTC. Full variable domain (outside the CDR3, taken from reference TRBV7-2 and TRBJ2-7): GAGVSQSPSNKVTEKGKDVELRCDPISGHTALYWYRQSLGQGLEFLIYFQGNSAPDKSGLPSDRFSAERTGGSVSTLTIQRTQQEDSAVYLCASSWDRYEQYFGPGTRLTVT.

This sequence joins TRBV7-9 and TRBJ2-5; D gene uncertain. The CDR3 is 14 residues long. The germline V gene encodes CDR1 SEHNR and CDR2 FQNEAQ (reference sequence). Trimming stripped 0 bases from V and 2 bases from J, with 7 bases between. This CDR3 is CASSLATGQETQYF. In DNA, the CDR3 is TGTGCCAGCAGCTTAGCGACCGGACAAGAGACCCAGTACTTC. The variable domain in full, completed from reference TRBV7-9 and TRBJ2-5, reads DTGVSQNPRHKITKRGQNVTFRCDPISEHNRLYWYRQTLGQGPEFLTYFQNEAQLEKSRLLSDRFSAERPKGSFSTLEIQRTEQGDSAMYLCASSLATGQETQYFGPGTRLLVL.

In its sample, this clone was seen once. The chain links TRBV7-8 to TRBJ1-2; D unresolved. This CDR3 spans 14 amino acids. Trimming stripped 0 bases from V and 0 bases from J, with 5 bases between. Germline V gene sequence: CDR1 SGHVS, CDR2 FQNEAQ. The CDR3 bases are TGTGCCAGCAGCTTAGCCGCCGCTAACTATGGCTACACCTTC. Its translation: CASSLAAANYGYTF. The whole variable domain, remainder taken from reference TRBV7-8 and TRBJ1-2, is GAGVSQSPRYKVAKRGQDVALRCDPISGHVSLFWYQQALGQGPEFLTYFQNEAQLDKSGLPSDRFFAERPEGSVSTLKIQRTQQEDSAVYLCASSLAAANYGYTFGSGTRLTVV.

The rearrangement uses TRBV5-3 and TRBJ1-2; D may be TRBD1 (6 bases). Being an ORF, TRBV5-3 has a function that is uncertain. Between the trimmed V and J ends, which lost 8 bases and 3 bases, there was a span of 14 bases. The CDR3 totals 13 residues. The CDR3 region has the DNA TGTGCCAGGGAAACAGGGATCGACTATGGCTACACCTTC. As protein: CARETGIDYGYTF.

A few counts support this clone. The chain combines TRBV11-2 with TRBJ2-3; a weak D match, TRBD1 (6 bases). The CDR3 length is 13 residues. CDR1 SGHAT and CDR2 FQNNGV come from the germline V gene. The ends were cut back, 1 base at V and 4 bases at J, with 6 bases in the middle. DNA of the CDR3: TGTGCCAGCAGCTTAGGACAGGCAGATACGCAGTATTTT. As protein: CASSLGQADTQYF.

The V call is TRBV7-3, the J call TRBJ2-1; D unclear. Germline lookup yields CDR1 SGHTA and CDR2 FQGTGA. The CDR3 contains 14 residues. V lost 4 bases and J 6 bases, leaving 13 bases between the germline ends. The CDR3 loop reads CASSSTDRANEQFF. In nucleotides, the CDR3 is TGTGCCAGCAGCTCCACAGACCGGGCCAATGAGCAGTTCTTC.

Only a few counts were recorded for this clone. The chain recombines TRBV7-2 with TRBJ2-2; TRBD1 matches at 8 bases. Trimming took 3 bases from V and 7 from J; bases not matched to a gene: 4. CDR3 length: 14 amino acids. Germline V gives CDR1 SGHTA, CDR2 FQGNSA. DNA for the CDR3: TGTGCCAGCAGCTTTCAGGGGGCGGGCGGGGAGCTGTTTTTT. Translating gives CASSFQGAGGELFF.

The genes are TRBV5-4 and TRBJ1-5, with D perhaps matching TRBD1 (5 bases). The CDR3 extends over 19 amino acids. The V gene's germline CDR1 is SGHNT and CDR2 YYREEE (reference sequence). Trimming took off 4 bases at V and 2 bases at J, with 25 bases between the two ends. CDR3 region: CASSPRGGSEEGGNQPQHF. The CDR3 coding sequence is TGTGCCAGCAGCCCCCGCGGGGGTAGCGAGGAGGGAGGCAATCAGCCCCAGCATTTT.

This sequence joins TRBV11-1 and TRBJ2-1, with D tentatively TRBD1 (6 bases). The CDR3 sequence is 13 residues long. With 10 bases removed from V and 4 bases from J, the gap between germline ends came to 14 bases. Germline values: CDR1 SGHAT, CDR2 FQDESV (reference sequence). Written as DNA, the CDR3 is TGTGCCACCAGGGGTCAGGGGTACAATGAGCAGTTCTTC. Protein sequence: CATRGQGYNEQFF.

This clone has a single count. The chain employs TRBV4-3 and TRBJ2-7; no clear D gene. The V gene lost 3 bases and the J gene lost 5 bases, with 17 bases spanning the gap. The CDR3 is 15 residues long. In germline, CDR1 is LGHNA, CDR2 YSLEER. CDR3: CASSQEVAQGNEQYF. The CDR3 coding sequence is TGCGCCAGCAGCCAGGAAGTGGCCCAAGGCAACGAGCAGTACTTC.

In its sample, this clone was seen once. This chain's CDR3 is CASSLSFSNVLTF. The CDR3 DNA follows: TGTGCCAGCAGCTTGTCCTTCTCCAACGTCCTGACTTTC. The genes are TRBV5-8 and TRBJ2-6; no clear D gene. The ends were cut back, 1 base at V and 8 bases at J, with 7 bases in the middle. The germline V gene has CDR1 SGHTS and CDR2 YDEGEE. The CDR3 length is 13 residues. The variable domain in full, with the rest retrieved from reference TRBV5-8 and TRBJ2-6, is EAGVTQSPTHLIKTRGQQATLRCSPISGHTSVYWYQQALGLGLQFLLWYDEGEERNRGNFPPRFSGRQFPNYSSELNVNALELEDSALYLCASSLSFSNVLTFGAGSRLTVL.

This chain links TRBV5-6 with TRBJ1-5; D is unclear. V was clipped by 2 bases and J by 2 bases, with 11 bases between them. This CDR3 is 15 amino acids long. Germline lookup yields CDR1 SGHDT and CDR2 YYEEEE. As DNA, the CDR3 is TGTGCCAGCAGCTTCTTCCCAGGAGGCAATCAGCCCCAGCATTTT. Translated, it gives CASSFFPGGNQPQHF.

The gene calls are TRBV5-1 and TRBJ1-1; D uncertain. V was shortened by 0 bases and J by 3 bases, with 6 bases between the two germline ends. The germline gives CDR1 SGHRS, CDR2 YFSETQ. CDR3 length: 13 amino acids. The CDR3 DNA is TGCGCCAGCAGCTTGGAACCGTACACTGAAGCTTTCTTT. The encoded protein is CASSLEPYTEAFF.

J is TRBJ1-4 and V is TRBV27, with D possibly TRBD1 on 6 matching bases. The CDR3 runs to 16 residues. Trimming left V 3 bases short and J 7 bases short, with 18 bases between. Germline V CDR1 and CDR2: MNHEY, SMNVEV (reference sequence). The CDR3: CASSFDGGRWAEKLFF. As DNA, the CDR3 is TGTGCCAGCAGTTTTGACGGGGGGCGATGGGCTGAAAAACTGTTTTTT.